One and the same sample provided the 14 T cell receptor beta chains below, sequenced in a study of post-analysis software for immune sequencing data. The library was made from cDNA and included unique molecular identifiers. TCRdb reprocessed the PCR reads via MiXCR and lists one record per CDR3 protein. The sample has hundreds of thousands of distinct CDR3 sequences, roughly 29% seen once. Study-wide findings and caveats: There were a few TRBV segments more frequent in patients than controls, and TRBV5-6, TRBV5-1 and TRBV20-1 were among them.

The antigens these receptors bind are not known. The sequencing sample was made of blood. These receptors were collected from a girl under 18 with multiple sclerosis.

This clonotype has a handful of counts. The chain joins TRBV7-2 to TRBJ1-1; D gene uncertain. Trimming took 0 bases from V and 1 from J, leaving 9 bases between them. Germline lookup yields CDR1 SGHTA and CDR2 FQGNSA. The CDR3 spans 15 residues. The CDR3 reads CASSLARRWNTEAFF. The CDR3 nucleotides are TGTGCCAGCAGCTTAGCGCGGCGGTGGAACACTGAAGCTTTCTTT.

This clonotype has more than one count but fewer than ten. The chain links TRBV6-1 to TRBJ1-1; tentatively, D is TRBD1 (6 bases). CDR1 and CDR2 from the germline V gene are MNHNS and SASEGT. This CDR3 comprises 13 residues. V lost 9 bases, J lost 5 bases, and 16 bases lay in between. CDR3 sequence: CASPTGLGTEAFF. DNA for the CDR3: TGTGCCAGTCCGACAGGCCTTGGGACTGAAGCTTTCTTT.

The gene calls are TRBV12-3 or TRBV12-4 and TRBJ2-2, with D maybe TRBD1 (5 bases). The CDR3 runs 16 residues. The V and J ends lost 1 base and 7 bases respectively, with 16 bases between them. As DNA, the CDR3 is TGTGCCAGCAGTTTAGGGCTCGCAGGGTCCGGCGGGGAGCTGTTTTTT. Translating gives CASSLGLAGSGGELFF.

This clonotype was detected a few times. J is TRBJ2-1 and V is TRBV20-1, with D maybe TRBD2 (6 bases). Trimming removed 7 bases at V and 4 bases at J, with 14 bases between. CDR1 DFQATT and CDR2 SNEGSKA come from the germline V gene (reference sequence). This CDR3 region has 13 residues. The CDR3 sequence: CSGPREPYNEQFF. In nucleotides, the CDR3 is TGCAGTGGACCGCGGGAACCTTACAATGAGCAGTTCTTC.

The gene calls are TRBV12-3 or TRBV12-4 and TRBJ2-5; D gene uncertain. V lost 6 bases and J 2 bases, leaving 13 bases between the germline ends. The CDR3 length is 14 residues. The CDR3 region is CASRGPRRQETQYF. The CDR3 DNA is TGTGCCAGCAGGGGTCCCCGACGGCAAGAGACCCAGTACTTC.

This clonotype has more than one count but fewer than ten. V and J are TRBV29-1 and TRBJ1-2; 7 bases fit TRBD1. Germline V gene lookup returns CDR1 SQVTM and CDR2 ANQGSEA. V shed 4 bases and J 6 bases; nucleotides not matched to a gene: 8. The CDR3 is 13 residues long. CDR3 loop: CSVGEGAANGYTF. The DNA for the CDR3 is TGCAGCGTTGGAGAGGGGGCGGCTAATGGCTACACCTTC.

This chain links TRBV7-2 with TRBJ2-1; 15 positions agree with TRBD2. The assigned J gene may be wrong: the sequence end matches TRBJ2-7 better. This CDR3 contains 18 residues. The V gene's germline CDR1 is SGHTA and CDR2 FQGNSA. CDR3 amino acids: CASSPRGLAGGTYNEQYF. The CDR3 nucleotides read TGTGCCAGCAGCCCAAGGGGACTAGCGGGAGGCACCTACAATGAGCAGTACTTC.

This sequence joins TRBV20-1 and TRBJ1-5; D not resolved. V was clipped by 1 base and J by 8 bases, with 15 bases between them. Germline CDR1 is DFQATT and CDR2 is SNEGSKA (reference sequence). CDR3 size: 14 residues. Here the CDR3 DNA reads TGCAGTGCTAGAGGGGCCGGCCTTCGGGAGCCCCAGCATTTT. Protein product: CSARGAGLREPQHF.

This clonotype has more than one count but fewer than ten. The V gene is TRBV15, the J gene TRBJ1-5, with D possibly being TRBD1 (6 bases). V lost 0 bases to trimming and J lost 0 bases, with 9 bases between them. This CDR3 contains 16 residues. Germline CDR1 and CDR2: LNHNV and YYDKDF (reference sequence). This CDR3 reads CATSRDKGVSNQPQHF. Here the CDR3 DNA reads TGTGCCACCAGCAGAGATAAGGGGGTTAGCAATCAGCCCCAGCATTTT.

This clonotype showed up just once. The chain uses TRBV28 and TRBJ2-1, with D tentatively TRBD2 (6 bases). V lost 5 bases and J 7 bases, leaving 18 bases between the germline ends. This CDR3 has 15 residues. Germline CDR1 and CDR2: MDHEN and SYDVKM. CDR3 amino acids: CASSRSSVFGNEQFF. The CDR3 DNA reads TGTGCCAGCAGTAGGTCTAGCGTATTTGGGAATGAGCAGTTCTTC.

This clonotype has only a few counts. The genes are TRBV5-1 and TRBJ2-5, with TRBD1 identical over 8 bases. Germline lookup yields CDR1 SGHRS and CDR2 YFSETQ. Losses at the gene ends were 7 bases for V and 5 bases for J; bases not matched to a gene: 7. The length of the CDR3 is 13 residues. The CDR3 loop is CASRTGSGETQYF. The CDR3 DNA follows: TGCGCCAGCCGGACAGGGTCGGGGGAGACCCAGTACTTC.

The chain uses TRBV15 and TRBJ2-7; maybe TRBD2 (5 bases). This CDR3 contains 16 residues. With 0 bases removed from V and 0 bases from J, the gap between germline ends came to 12 bases. Germline CDR1 LNHNV, CDR2 YYDKDF (reference sequence). The CDR3 is CATSRDRGGSSYEQYF. The CDR3 region has the DNA TGTGCCACCAGCAGAGATCGAGGAGGTTCCTCCTACGAGCAGTACTTC. Filled out from reference TRBV15 and TRBJ2-7, the complete variable domain reads DAMVIQNPRYQVTQFGKPVTLSCSQTLNHNVMYWYQQKSSQAPKLLFHYYDKDFNNEADTPDNFQSRRPNTSFCFLDIRSPGLGDTAMYLCATSRDRGGSSYEQYFGPGTRLTVT.

The rearrangement joins TRBV6-2 or TRBV6-3 to TRBJ2-1; tentative D call: TRBD2 (6 bases). V was shortened by 8 bases and J by 5 bases, with 13 bases between the two germline ends. The CDR3 length is 13 residues. The germline V gene has CDR1 MNHEY and CDR2 SVGEGT. CDR3 loop: CASRGGGDNEQFF. The CDR3 nucleotides are TGTGCCAGCCGGGGAGGTGGGGACAATGAGCAGTTCTTC.

The chain carries TRBV29-1 and TRBJ1-6, with 7 positions matching TRBD1. The CDR3 is 14 residues long. Trimming removed 4 bases from V and 9 bases from J; junction bases left unmatched: 9. Looked up from germline, CDR1 is SQVTM and CDR2 is ANQGSEA. CDR3 in amino acids: CSVGQGGVGSPLHF. The CDR3 bases are TGCAGCGTTGGACAGGGTGGTGTGGGTTCACCCCTCCACTTT.